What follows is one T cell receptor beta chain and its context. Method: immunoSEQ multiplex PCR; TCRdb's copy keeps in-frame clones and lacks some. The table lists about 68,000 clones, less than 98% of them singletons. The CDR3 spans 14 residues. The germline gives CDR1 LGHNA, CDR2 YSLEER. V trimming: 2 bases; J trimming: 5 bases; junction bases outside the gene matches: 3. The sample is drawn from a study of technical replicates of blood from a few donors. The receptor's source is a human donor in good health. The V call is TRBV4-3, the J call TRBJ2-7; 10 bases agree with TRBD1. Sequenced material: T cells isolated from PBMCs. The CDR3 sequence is CASSQTGTGDEQYF. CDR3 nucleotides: TGCGCCAGCAGCCAAACCGGGACAGGGGACGAGCAGTACTTC.